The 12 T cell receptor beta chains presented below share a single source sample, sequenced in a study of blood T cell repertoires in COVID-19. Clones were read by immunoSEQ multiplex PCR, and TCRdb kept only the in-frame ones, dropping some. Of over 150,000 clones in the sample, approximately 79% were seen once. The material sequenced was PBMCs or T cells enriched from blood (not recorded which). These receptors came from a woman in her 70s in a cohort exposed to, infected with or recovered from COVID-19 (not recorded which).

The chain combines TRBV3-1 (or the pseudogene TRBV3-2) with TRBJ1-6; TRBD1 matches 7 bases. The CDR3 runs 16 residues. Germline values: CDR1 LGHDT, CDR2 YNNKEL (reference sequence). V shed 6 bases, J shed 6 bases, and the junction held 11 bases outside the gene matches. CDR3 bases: TGTGCCAGCAGATCAACGGGCCAGGGGGGTAATTCACCCCTCCACTTT. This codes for CASRSTGQGGNSPLHF.

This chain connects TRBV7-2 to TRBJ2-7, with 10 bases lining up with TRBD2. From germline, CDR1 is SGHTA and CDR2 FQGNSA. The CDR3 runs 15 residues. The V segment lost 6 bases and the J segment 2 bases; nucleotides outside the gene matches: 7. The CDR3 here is CASSFQGLAAYEQYF. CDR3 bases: TGTGCCAGCAGTTTCCAAGGACTAGCGGCCTACGAGCAGTACTTC. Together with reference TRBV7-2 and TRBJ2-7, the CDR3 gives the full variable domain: GAGVSQSPSNKVTEKGKDVELRCDPISGHTALYWYRQSLGQGLEFLIYFQGNSAPDKSGLPSDRFSAERTGGSVSTLTIQRTQQEDSAVYLCASSFQGLAAYEQYFGPGTRLTVT.

This chain's CDR3 is CASSFLGGVQGEETQYF. CDR3 nucleotides: TGTGCCAGCAGTTTCCTAGGGGGGGTACAGGGCGAAGAGACCCAGTACTTC. The V and J genes are TRBV7-9 and TRBJ2-5; D is perhaps TRBD2 (7 bases). The CDR3 sequence is 17 residues long. Germline V gives CDR1 SEHNR, CDR2 FQNEAQ (reference sequence). Trimming cost V 6 bases and J 3 bases, with 23 bases left between them.

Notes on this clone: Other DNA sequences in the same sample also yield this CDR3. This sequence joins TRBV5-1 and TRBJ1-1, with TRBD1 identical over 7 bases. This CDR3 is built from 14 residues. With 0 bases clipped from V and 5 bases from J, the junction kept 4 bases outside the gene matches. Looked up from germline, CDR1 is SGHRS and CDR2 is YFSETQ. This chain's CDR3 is CASSLGQGGTEAFF. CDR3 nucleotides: TGCGCCAGCAGCTTGGGGCAGGGGGGAACTGAAGCTTTCTTT.

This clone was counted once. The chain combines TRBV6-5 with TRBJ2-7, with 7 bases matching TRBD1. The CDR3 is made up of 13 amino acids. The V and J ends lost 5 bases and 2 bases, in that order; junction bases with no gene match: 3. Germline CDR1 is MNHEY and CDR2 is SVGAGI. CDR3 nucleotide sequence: TGTGCCAGCAGTCTTACAGGGGCCTACGAGCAGTACTTC. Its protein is CASSLTGAYEQYF.

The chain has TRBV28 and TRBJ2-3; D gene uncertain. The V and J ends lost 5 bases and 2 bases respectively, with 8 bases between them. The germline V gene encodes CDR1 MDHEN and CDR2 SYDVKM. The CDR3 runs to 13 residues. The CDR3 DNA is TGTGCCAGCAGTGAGGCGTTCACAGATACGCAGTATTTT. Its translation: CASSEAFTDTQYF.

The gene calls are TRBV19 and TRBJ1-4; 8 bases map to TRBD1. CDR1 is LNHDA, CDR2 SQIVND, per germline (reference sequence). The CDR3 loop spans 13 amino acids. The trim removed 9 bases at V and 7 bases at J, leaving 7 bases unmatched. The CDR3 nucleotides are TGTGCCAGCAGGACAGGGCAGTCTGAAAAACTGTTTTTT. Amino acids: CASRTGQSEKLFF. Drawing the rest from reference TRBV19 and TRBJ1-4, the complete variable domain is DGGITQSPKYLFRKEGQNVTLSCEQNLNHDAMYWYRQDPGQGLRLIYYSQIVNDFQKGDIAEGYSVSREKKESFPLTVTSAQKNPTAFYLCASRTGQSEKLFFGSGTQLSVL.

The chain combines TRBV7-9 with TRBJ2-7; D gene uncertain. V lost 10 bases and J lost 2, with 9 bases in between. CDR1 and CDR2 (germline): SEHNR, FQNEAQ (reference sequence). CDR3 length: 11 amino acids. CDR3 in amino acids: CATTFTYEQYF. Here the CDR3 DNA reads TGTGCCACCACCTTCACCTACGAGCAGTACTTC. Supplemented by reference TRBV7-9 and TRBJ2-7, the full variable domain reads DTGVSQNPRHKITKRGQNVTFRCDPISEHNRLYWYRQTLGQGPEFLTYFQNEAQLEKSRLLSDRFSAERPKGSFSTLEIQRTEQGDSAMYLCATTFTYEQYFGPGTRLTVT.

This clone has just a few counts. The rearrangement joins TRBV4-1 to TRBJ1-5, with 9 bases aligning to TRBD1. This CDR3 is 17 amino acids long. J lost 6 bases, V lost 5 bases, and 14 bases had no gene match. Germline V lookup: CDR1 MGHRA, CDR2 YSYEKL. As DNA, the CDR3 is TGCGCCAGCAGCTTGGGACTACAGGGGGCCTTTGGTCAGCCCCAGCATTTT. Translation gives CASSLGLQGAFGQPQHF.

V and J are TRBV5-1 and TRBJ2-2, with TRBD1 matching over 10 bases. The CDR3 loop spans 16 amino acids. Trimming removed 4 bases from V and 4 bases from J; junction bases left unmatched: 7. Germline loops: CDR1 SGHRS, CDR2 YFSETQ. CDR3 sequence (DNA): TGCGCCAGCAGCACCGACAGGGGGCGAAGCACCGGGGAGCTGTTTTTT. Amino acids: CASSTDRGRSTGELFF.

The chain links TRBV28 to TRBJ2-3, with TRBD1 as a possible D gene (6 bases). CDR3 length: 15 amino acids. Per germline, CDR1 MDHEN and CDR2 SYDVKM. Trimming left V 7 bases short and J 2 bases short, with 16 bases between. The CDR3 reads CASTLEGHNTDTQYF. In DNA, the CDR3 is TGTGCCAGCACCCTTGAGGGACACAACACAGATACGCAGTATTTT.

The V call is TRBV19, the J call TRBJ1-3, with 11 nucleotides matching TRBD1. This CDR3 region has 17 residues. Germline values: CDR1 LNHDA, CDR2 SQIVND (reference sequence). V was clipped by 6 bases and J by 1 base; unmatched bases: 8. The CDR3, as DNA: TGTGCCAGTAGCCGGAACGGACAGGGGGCTTCTGGAAACACCATATATTTT. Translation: CASSRNGQGASGNTIYF.